These 9 T cell receptor beta chains originate from one sample sequenced in a study of cytomegalovirus exposure and HLA in healthy donors. The PCR used 60 Vbeta and 13 Jbeta primers. Repertoires were generated with immunoSEQ multiplex PCR, while TCRdb's copy carries only in-frame clones and drops some. The sample includes 200,000 to 250,000 clones, 82% of them seen just once. Sequenced sample: PBMCs. Source of these receptors: a woman between 35 and 50 years old in good health and CMV-seropositive.

This clone was picked up one time. The J gene is TRBJ2-1, the V gene TRBV7-9, with a tentative D call TRBD2 (5 bases). Germline lookup yields CDR1 SEHNR and CDR2 FQNEAQ (reference sequence). The CDR3 covers 15 residues. Deletions cut 1 base from V and 3 bases from J, with 10 bases between. For the CDR3, the DNA is TGTGCCAGCAGCTTAGGGACTGGTCGCTACAATGAGCAGTTCTTC. It translates to CASSLGTGRYNEQFF.

V is TRBV10-3 and J is TRBJ1-1, with D perhaps matching TRBD1 (5 bases). CDR1 is ENHRY, CDR2 SYGVKD, per germline. Trimming took 10 bases from V and 4 from J, leaving 19 bases between them. This CDR3 is built from 14 residues. The CDR3 region has the DNA TGTGCCACGGCAACGGGACTGCCTATCACTGAAGCTTTCTTT. It encodes CATATGLPITEAFF.

This chain uses TRBV28 with TRBJ1-1, with D possibly TRBD1 on 6 matching bases. CDR3 length equals 17 residues. V was trimmed by 9 bases and J by 2 bases, leaving 25 bases between them. Germline V lookup: CDR1 MDHEN, CDR2 SYDVKM. In DNA, the CDR3 is TGTGCCAGGGTTCGGGCAGGGGTGTTTTTTAGAAACACTGAAGCTTTCTTT. Translated, it gives CARVRAGVFFRNTEAFF.

This sequence joins TRBV11-2 and TRBJ1-2; D gene unclear. The V gene lost 6 bases and the J gene lost 5 bases, with 10 bases spanning the gap. CDR1 and CDR2 from the germline V gene are SGHAT and FQNNGV. The CDR3 is 12 amino acids. The CDR3 reads CASSSEGYGYTF. In nucleotides, the CDR3 is TGTGCCAGCAGTTCAGAGGGATATGGCTACACCTTC.

The V gene is TRBV30, the J gene TRBJ2-5; D might be TRBD1 (6 bases). This CDR3 region has 11 residues. With 6 bases removed from V and 4 bases from J, the gap between germline ends came to 9 bases. Germline CDR1 and CDR2: GTSNPN and SVGIG (reference sequence). CDR3 DNA sequence: TGTGCCTGTCAGGGGCCAGAGACCCAGTACTTC. It yields the protein CACQGPETQYF.

This sequence joins TRBV11-3 and TRBJ1-1; D is perhaps TRBD1 (6 bases). V dropped 2 bases and J dropped 7 bases, with 11 bases sitting between them. The germline V gene encodes CDR1 SGHNT and CDR2 YENEEA. The CDR3 has 13 residues. CDR3 coding DNA: TGTGCCAGCAGCTTAAGAACAGGGAATGAAGCTTTCTTT. This gives the protein CASSLRTGNEAFF.

The chain uses TRBV4-3 and TRBJ2-5; D is unresolved. V gave up 0 bases and J gave up 5 bases, with 7 bases separating them. CDR3 size: 13 residues. Per the germline V gene, CDR1 is LGHNA and CDR2 is YSLEER. As DNA, the CDR3 is TGCGCCAGCAGCCAAGACCTACCGGAGACCCAGTACTTC. Translated, it gives CASSQDLPETQYF.

This clone has a single count. The chain carries TRBV4-1 and TRBJ2-3, with TRBD2 identical over 12 bases. This CDR3 has 17 residues. Germline trimming cut 1 base from V and 5 bases from J; bases unmatched to any gene: 7. CDR1 MGHRA and CDR2 YSYEKL come from the germline V gene. The CDR3 is CASSQGLAGGPIDTQYF. Here the CDR3 DNA reads TGCGCCAGCAGCCAAGGGCTAGCGGGAGGGCCGATAGATACGCAGTATTTT.

The V gene is TRBV7-2, the J gene TRBJ1-2, with D possibly being TRBD1 (6 bases). V dropped 5 bases and J dropped 4 bases, with 14 bases sitting between them. This CDR3 has 14 residues. Germline V CDR1 and CDR2: SGHTA, FQGNSA. The CDR3 reads CASSTSQGSYGYTF. The DNA of the CDR3 is TGTGCCAGCAGCACCTCACAGGGTAGCTATGGCTACACCTTC.